This T cell receptor (beta chain) originates from a study of shared clonotypes between healthy human individuals. Concerning this clone: Its cognate antigen is unknown.

General study points: Clonotype sharing among donors was expected to depend on sequencing depth.

The ends were cut back, 4 bases at V and 2 bases at J, with 15 bases in the middle. Germline-derived CDR1 and CDR2 are SNHLY and FYNNEI. There are 15 residues in the CDR3. In the study's own analysis: Junction-only immunoSEQ data arrived without quality scores, meaning filtering differed. Some clones are missing from TCRdb's copy, which holds only in-frame ones; the method was immunoSEQ multiplex PCR. That table gives V, J and clone size, and the DNA gave D and trimming. The sample lists some 1,600,000 clones; nearly 99% were seen once. This TCR was recovered from a man in his thirties or forties in good health. V and J are TRBV2 and TRBJ2-7; D not certain. Sequences were obtained from naive CD4+ T cells sorted from blood. Subset noted: CD45RA+ positively selected. The CDR3 coding sequence is TGTGCCAGCAGTGCGGGCAGGAATAAAGCCTACGAGCAGTACTTC. Its translation: CASSAGRNKAYEQYF.